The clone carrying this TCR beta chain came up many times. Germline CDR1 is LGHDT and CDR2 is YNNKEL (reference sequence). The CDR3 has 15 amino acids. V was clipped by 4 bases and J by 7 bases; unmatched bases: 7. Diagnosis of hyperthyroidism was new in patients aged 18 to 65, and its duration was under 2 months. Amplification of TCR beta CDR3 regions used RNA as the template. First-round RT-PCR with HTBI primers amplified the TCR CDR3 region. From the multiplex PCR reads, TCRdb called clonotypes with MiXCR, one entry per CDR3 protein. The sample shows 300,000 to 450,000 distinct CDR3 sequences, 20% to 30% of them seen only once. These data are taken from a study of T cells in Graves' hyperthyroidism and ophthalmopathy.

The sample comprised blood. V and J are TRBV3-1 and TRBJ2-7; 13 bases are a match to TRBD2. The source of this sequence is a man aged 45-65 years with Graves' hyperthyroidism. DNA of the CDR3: TGTGCCAGCAGCCCTCGGGGGACTAGCGGGGAGGAGCAGTACTTC. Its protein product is CASSPRGTSGEEQYF.